The 12 T cell receptor beta chains in this list originate from one sample, sequenced in a study of shared clonotypes between healthy human individuals. Generated by immunoSEQ multiplex PCR, the TCRdb table keeps only in-frame clones and is missing some. The table shows 2,500,000 or so clones, with about nine tenths occurring only once. Specimen: naive CD4+ T cells from PBMCs. The subset denotes: CD45RA+ positively selected. The receptors were gathered from a man aged 18 to 29 in good health. Some clones in this sample may be carry-over from other donors' samples.

The rearrangement links TRBV27 to TRBJ2-7; D gene ambiguous. V lost 3 bases to trimming and J lost 0 bases, with 12 bases between them. Germline V gene data show CDR1 as MNHEY and CDR2 as SMNVEV (reference sequence). The CDR3 is made up of 15 amino acids. The CDR3 spells CASSFWAGSSYEQYF. CDR3 nucleotide sequence: TGTGCCAGCAGTTTCTGGGCCGGTTCCTCCTACGAGCAGTACTTC.

The count of this clone is one. The chain employs TRBV7-2 and TRBJ2-1, with 9 bases fitting TRBD2. Germline trimming cut 5 bases from V and 4 bases from J; bases unmatched to any gene: 9. The germline CDR1 and CDR2 sequences are SGHTA and FQGNSA. The CDR3 runs 16 residues. In DNA, the CDR3 is TGTGCCAGCAGCAGACATAGCGGGGGACTTTACAATGAGCAGTTCTTC. It codes for CASSRHSGGLYNEQFF.

This clone has just a few counts. The chain carries TRBV5-6 and TRBJ1-1, with D hard to call. The length of the CDR3 is 13 residues. Germline CDR1 and CDR2: SGHDT and YYEEEE. Trimming cost V 0 bases and J 9 bases, with 12 bases left between them. The CDR3 sequence is CASSLGQVNKAFF. In DNA, the CDR3 is TGTGCCAGCAGCTTGGGGCAGGTCAATAAAGCTTTCTTT.

The J gene is TRBJ1-5, the V gene TRBV28; TRBD1 might be the D (6 bases). Germline V lookup: CDR1 MDHEN, CDR2 SYDVKM. Deletions cut 7 bases from V and 3 bases from J, with 19 bases between. The CDR3 totals 16 residues. The CDR3 DNA sequence: TGTGCCAGCATTACAGGACAAGACAGGATCAATCAGCCCCAGCATTTT. Its protein product is CASITGQDRINQPQHF.

V usage is TRBV4-1 and J usage is TRBJ2-3, with D perhaps matching TRBD1 (6 bases). Deletions cut 1 base from V and 1 base from J, with 21 bases between. CDR1 is MGHRA and CDR2 is YSYEKL in the germline V gene. There are 19 residues in the CDR3. CDR3 DNA: TGCGCCAGCAGCCAAGGGGGGCCTATCGGGTCAGCCCGCACAGATACGCAGTATTTT. Amino acid sequence: CASSQGGPIGSARTDTQYF.

The V gene is TRBV18, the J gene TRBJ2-2; 10 bases are shared with TRBD2. The germline V gene encodes CDR1 KGHSH and CDR2 LQKENI. The CDR3 runs 17 residues. The J segment lost 1 base and the V segment lost 4 bases, leaving 6 bases of the junction unmatched. The CDR3 spells CASSLGTSVRNTGELFF. CDR3 sequence (DNA): TGTGCCAGCTCACTAGGGACTAGCGTACGGAACACCGGGGAGCTGTTTTTT. Together with reference TRBV18 and TRBJ2-2, the CDR3 gives the full variable domain: NAGVMQNPRHLVRRRGQEARLRCSPMKGHSHVYWYRQLPEEGLKFMVYLQKENIIDESGMPKERFSAEFPKEGPSILRIQQVVRGDSAAYFCASSLGTSVRNTGELFFGEGSRLTVL.

V is TRBV28 and J is TRBJ1-1; D not resolved. The CDR3 consists of 15 residues. CDR1 MDHEN and CDR2 SYDVKM come from the germline V gene. V lost 8 bases to trimming and J lost 2 bases, with 18 bases between them. The CDR3 nucleotides are TGTGCCAGCTTTGTGCGAGAGAGCTCAAACACTGAAGCTTTCTTT. It specifies CASFVRESSNTEAFF.

This chain joins TRBV2 and TRBJ1-5; D uncertain. CDR1 and CDR2 (germline): SNHLY, FYNNEI. V lost 8 bases to trimming and J lost 1 base, with 15 bases between them. The CDR3 has 15 amino acids. This chain's CDR3 is CASQGRLASNQPQHF. The CDR3, as DNA: TGTGCCAGCCAAGGACGGTTGGCCAGCAATCAGCCCCAGCATTTT.

The chain links TRBV29-1 to TRBJ2-3, with D perhaps TRBD2 (6 bases). V was pared by 4 bases and J by 3 bases, with 14 bases between. The CDR3 is made up of 14 amino acids. Looked up from germline, CDR1 is SQVTM and CDR2 is ANQGSEA. CDR3 residues: CSVAGPAGTDTQYF. DNA for the CDR3: TGCAGCGTTGCAGGCCCTGCGGGAACAGATACGCAGTATTTT.

This chain links TRBV28 with TRBJ2-2; the D is unclear. The germline V and J ends were trimmed by 3 bases and 0 bases, with 17 bases remaining between them. The germline V gene has CDR1 MDHEN and CDR2 SYDVKM. CDR3 length: 18 residues. The chain's CDR3 is CASSFVLQPIANTGELFF. In DNA, the CDR3 is TGTGCCAGCAGTTTTGTGTTACAGCCGATCGCGAACACCGGGGAGCTGTTTTTT.

This clone has just one count. This chain uses TRBV5-4 with TRBJ2-2; maybe TRBD2 (7 bases). Trimming shortened V by 4 bases and J by 6 bases, and 16 bases separated the two germline ends. The CDR3 covers 15 residues. Germline-derived CDR1 and CDR2 are SGHNT and YYREEE (reference sequence). The DNA for the CDR3 is TGTGCCAGCAGCGTGCAGGGGACTATGGCCGGGGAGCTGTTTTTT. It yields the protein CASSVQGTMAGELFF.

This rearrangement joins TRBV27 to TRBJ1-5; D is perhaps TRBD1 (5 bases). The CDR3 runs 15 residues. Trimming removed 5 bases from V and 6 bases from J, with 17 bases in between. Germline V gene data show CDR1 as MNHEY and CDR2 as SMNVEV (reference sequence). The chain's CDR3 is CASSPSWGIGQPQHF. DNA for the CDR3: TGTGCCAGCAGTCCCTCTTGGGGGATTGGTCAGCCCCAGCATTTT.